This section outlines one T cell receptor (beta chain) sequence together with its context. What it recognizes is unknown. These data originate in a study of T cell responses to AZD1222 COVID-19 vaccine. Whole-study results and caveats: The donor group comprised mostly white British people and more females; the analysis possibly underestimated clonal diversity. Baseline testing showed seropositivity in only five to seven AZD1222 recipients. Nearly half of the spike-specific TCRs reportedly recognize variant regions that carry no mutations.

Germline assignment: CDR1 GTSNPN and CDR2 SVGIG (reference sequence). The CDR3 sequence is 14 residues long. Between the trimmed V and J ends, which lost 2 bases and 9 bases, there was a span of 17 bases. Generated by immunoSEQ multiplex PCR, the TCRdb table keeps only in-frame clones and is missing some. The repertoire holds roughly 150,000 clones, with 90% as singletons. This sequence originates from an adult who received the AZD1222 COVID-19 vaccine. The chain links TRBV30 to TRBJ1-5; D is undetermined. Sequenced material: peripheral blood, taken 28 days after the second AZD1222 dose. The CDR3 loop reads CAWSLVPGGRPQHF. CDR3 DNA: TGTGCCTGGAGTTTAGTGCCAGGAGGTCGGCCCCAGCATTTT.